Below are 30 T cell receptor beta chains sequenced from a single sample in a study of cytomegalovirus exposure and HLA in healthy donors. The protocol was immunoSEQ multiplex PCR, while the TCRdb copy is restricted to in-frame clones and leaves out a portion. The profile shows about 100,000 clones, approximately 86% of them singletons. Sequencing was done on a sample of PBMCs. The receptors derive from a woman under 30 in good health and CMV-seronegative.

This clone was recorded only once. The chain employs TRBV27 and TRBJ1-6; D perhaps matches TRBD1 (5 bases). The CDR3 is 15 residues long. From germline, CDR1 is MNHEY and CDR2 SMNVEV (reference sequence). V lost 3 bases and J 9 bases, leaving 15 bases between the germline ends. CDR3 bases: TGTGCCAGCAGTTTTTGGGGCAGGGATGGTTCACCCCTCCACTTT. Protein: CASSFWGRDGSPLHF.

This clone appeared a single time. This chain joins TRBV27 and TRBJ1-1, with D tentatively TRBD1 (5 bases). The germline CDR1 and CDR2 sequences are MNHEY and SMNVEV (reference sequence). This CDR3 spans 14 amino acids. Trimming shortened V by 4 bases and J by 2 bases, and 11 bases separated the two germline ends. CDR3 sequence (DNA): TGTGCCAGCAGTTATTCGCAGGGCAACACTGAAGCTTTCTTT. It encodes CASSYSQGNTEAFF.

The genes are TRBV7-2 and TRBJ2-1; 10 positions match TRBD2. In germline, CDR1 is SGHTA, CDR2 FQGNSA. This CDR3 has 15 amino acids. The trim removed 3 bases at V and 2 bases at J, leaving 1 base unmatched. The CDR3 DNA reads as TGTGCCAGCAGCTTTAGCGGGGGGCCCTACAATGAGCAGTTCTTC. This encodes CASSFSGGPYNEQFF.

The rearrangement joins TRBV19 to TRBJ2-6; 9 bases match TRBD1. There are 18 residues in the CDR3. The V gene's germline CDR1 is LNHDA and CDR2 SQIVND (reference sequence). Losses at the gene ends were 6 bases for V and 2 bases for J; bases not matched to a gene: 11. CDR3 protein: CASRSQGQGVPGANVLTF. CDR3 DNA: TGTGCCAGTAGATCCCAGGGACAGGGTGTTCCTGGGGCCAACGTCCTGACTTTC.

The CDR3 nucleotides read TGTGCCAGCTCACCGGGACAGGGTTCCTACGAGCAGTACTTC. Amino acids: CASSPGQGSYEQYF. The chain is built from TRBV18 and TRBJ2-7; 9 nucleotides align to TRBD1. The length of the CDR3 is 14 residues. The V segment lost 3 bases and the J segment 1 base; nucleotides outside the gene matches: 1. CDR1 is KGHSH, CDR2 LQKENI, per germline.

V gene TRBV7-2 combines with J gene TRBJ1-3; D possibly corresponds to TRBD1 (6 bases). The CDR3 contains 15 residues. CDR1 is SGHTA and CDR2 is FQGNSA in the germline V gene. The ends were cut back, 4 bases at V and 1 base at J, with 11 bases in the middle. The CDR3 bases are TGTGCCAGCAGCTCTTCAGGGGAGTCTGGAAACACCATATATTTT. It specifies CASSSSGESGNTIYF.

The rearrangement links TRBV27 to TRBJ2-3; 7 positions agree with TRBD1. The germline gives CDR1 MNHEY, CDR2 SMNVEV (reference sequence). The V and J ends lost 6 bases and 3 bases, in that order; junction bases with no gene match: 3. This CDR3 region has 13 residues. The CDR3 loop is CASRQGWTDTQYF. The CDR3 coding sequence is TGTGCCAGCAGACAGGGGTGGACAGATACGCAGTATTTT.

V is TRBV27 and J is TRBJ1-2; D uncertain. Trimming took off 0 bases at V and 8 bases at J, with 16 bases between the two ends. The CDR3 totals 15 residues. Germline V gene sequence: CDR1 MNHEY, CDR2 SMNVEV (reference sequence). CDR3 bases: TGTGCCAGCAGTTTATCGTTAACCGGGGTTTTCGGCTACACCTTC. Residues: CASSLSLTGVFGYTF.

This clone was counted a single time. This chain connects TRBV19 to TRBJ1-2; no clear D. Trimming cost V 7 bases and J 8 bases, with 11 bases left between them. Germline CDR1 and CDR2: LNHDA and SQIVND (reference sequence). The CDR3 extends over 11 amino acids. The CDR3 DNA reads TGTGCCAGTACAAGCGCGATCGGCTACACCTTC. It translates to CASTSAIGYTF.

On this clone itself: The sample holds other DNA sequences that translate to the same CDR3. The V call is TRBV7-9, the J call TRBJ1-2, with 9 nucleotides matching TRBD1. In germline, CDR1 is SEHNR, CDR2 FQNEAQ (reference sequence). V shed 5 bases and J 6 bases; nucleotides not matched to a gene: 4. The CDR3 is made up of 13 amino acids. CDR3 sequence (DNA): TGTGCCAGCAGCCTCGGACAGGGGAATGGCTACACCTTC. This encodes CASSLGQGNGYTF.

This clone was counted between two and nine times. V is TRBV2 and J is TRBJ2-7, with 8 bases fitting TRBD1. J lost 9 bases, V lost 6 bases, and 19 bases had no gene match. In germline, CDR1 is SNHLY, CDR2 FYNNEI. The CDR3 is 16 amino acids. The CDR3 DNA sequence: TGTGCCAGCAGGGCATCCGGGACAGGCGGTATCGCCGGGCAGTACTTC. Protein: CASRASGTGGIAGQYF.

The chain has TRBV5-1 and TRBJ1-6, with 8 bases that match TRBD1. The CDR3 runs to 16 residues. Germline V gene sequence: CDR1 SGHRS, CDR2 YFSETQ. Unmatched junction bases numbered 4, after V lost 0 bases and J lost 5 bases. Written as DNA, the CDR3 is TGCGCCAGCAGCTTGGATGGACAGGGCAATAATTCACCCCTCCACTTT. Translated: CASSLDGQGNNSPLHF.

The chain employs TRBV14 and TRBJ2-7; 7 nucleotides agree with TRBD1. Losses at the gene ends were 0 bases for V and 0 bases for J; bases not matched to a gene: 5. CDR1 and CDR2 (germline): SGHDN, FVKESK. This CDR3 contains 16 residues. The CDR3 loop reads CASSQDLQGNSYEQYF. In DNA, the CDR3 is TGTGCCAGCAGCCAAGATCTACAGGGGAACTCCTACGAGCAGTACTTC. Full variable domain (remainder filled in from reference TRBV14 and TRBJ2-7): EAGVTQFPSHSVIEKGQTVTLRCDPISGHDNLYWYRRVMGKEIKFLLHFVKESKQDESGMPNNRFLAERTGGTYSTLKVQPAELEDSGVYFCASSQDLQGNSYEQYFGPGTRLTVT.

The rearrangement links TRBV19 to TRBJ1-5; possibly TRBD1 for D (6 bases). V was shortened by 6 bases and J by 1 base, with 16 bases between the two germline ends. CDR1 is LNHDA and CDR2 is SQIVND in the germline V gene (reference sequence). The CDR3 covers 16 residues. The CDR3 nucleotides are TGTGCCAGTAGGAACGTACAGGGTGGGAGCAATCAGCCCCAGCATTTT. Amino acid sequence: CASRNVQGGSNQPQHF.

The chain has TRBV4-1 and TRBJ1-1; perhaps TRBD1 as D (5 bases). V gave up 1 base and J gave up 5 bases, with 8 bases separating them. Germline values: CDR1 MGHRA, CDR2 YSYEKL. The CDR3 runs 13 residues. This CDR3 reads CASSQGGHTEAFF. CDR3 sequence (DNA): TGCGCCAGCAGCCAAGGTGGACATACTGAAGCTTTCTTT.

The rearrangement joins TRBV5-6 to TRBJ1-4; possible D gene TRBD1, 6 bases. Germline loops: CDR1 SGHDT, CDR2 YYEEEE. Trimming stripped 3 bases from V and 4 bases from J, with 10 bases between. The CDR3 extends over 14 amino acids. The CDR3 coding sequence is TGTGCCAGCAGCTGGGGGGGCCTTAATGAAAAACTGTTTTTT. It yields the protein CASSWGGLNEKLFF.

The CDR3 DNA is TGTGCCAGCAGCGTAGCTGACAGAGATCAGCCCCAGCATTTT. Translating gives CASSVADRDQPQHF. This chain connects TRBV9 to TRBJ1-5; D is perhaps TRBD1 (5 bases). The germline V gene has CDR1 SGDLS and CDR2 YYNGEE. CDR3 length: 14 amino acids. Trimming removed 0 bases at V and 5 bases at J, with 9 bases between.

The rearrangement uses TRBV27 and TRBJ2-7; 9 nucleotides align to TRBD2. V was clipped by 10 bases and J by 3 bases; unmatched bases: 7. CDR1 MNHEY and CDR2 SMNVEV come from the germline V gene (reference sequence). There are 13 residues in the CDR3. The CDR3 nucleotides read TGTGCCAATCTTAAGCGGGGGGTCTACGAGCAGTACTTC. Protein product: CANLKRGVYEQYF.

The chain recombines TRBV9 with TRBJ2-7; D not resolved. The germline CDR1 and CDR2 sequences are SGDLS and YYNGEE. V lost 3 bases and J 3 bases, leaving 10 bases between the germline ends. The CDR3 has 13 residues. The CDR3 loop reads CASSGQEFYEQYF. CDR3 DNA sequence: TGTGCCAGCAGCGGGCAGGAATTCTACGAGCAGTACTTC.

The rearrangement uses TRBV25-1 and TRBJ1-4; D perhaps matches TRBD1 (6 bases). The CDR3 is made up of 11 amino acids. Germline-derived CDR1 and CDR2 are MGHDK and SYGVNS. V lost 7 bases and J lost 8, with 8 bases in between. CDR3 protein: CASTQGEKLFF. In DNA form, the CDR3 reads TGTGCCAGCACCCAGGGGGAAAAACTGTTTTTT.

In its sample, this clone ranks as medium-sized. The chain links TRBV6-4 to TRBJ2-3; 8 positions match TRBD1. Germline V gene lookup returns CDR1 MRHNA and CDR2 SNTAGT. Unmatched junction bases numbered 0, after V lost 0 bases and J lost 4 bases. This CDR3 region has 14 residues. CDR3 region: CASSDSQGADTQYF. CDR3 coding DNA: TGTGCCAGCAGTGACTCACAGGGGGCAGATACGCAGTATTTT.

This clone was seen just once. The J gene is TRBJ1-2, the V gene TRBV4-1; 9 nucleotides align to TRBD1. CDR3 length: 16 residues. CDR1 and CDR2 from the germline V gene are MGHRA and YSYEKL. V lost 2 bases to trimming and J lost 6 bases; unmatched junction nucleotides: 10. Here the CDR3 reads CASSQLPGQGSDGYTF. The CDR3 DNA is TGCGCCAGCAGCCAACTTCCGGGACAGGGATCGGATGGCTACACCTTC.

This rearrangement joins TRBV9 to TRBJ1-4; TRBD1 aligns across 7 bases. The CDR3 consists of 16 residues. Germline CDR1 SGDLS, CDR2 YYNGEE. The J segment lost 8 bases and the V segment lost 0 bases, leaving 10 bases of the junction unmatched. The CDR3 sequence is CASSVGWRQGGEKLFF. The CDR3 DNA reads as TGTGCCAGCAGCGTAGGTTGGAGACAGGGTGGAGAAAAACTGTTTTTT.

V usage is TRBV11-2 and J usage is TRBJ1-2; 7 bases align to TRBD1. Germline V gene sequence: CDR1 SGHAT, CDR2 FQNNGV. Unmatched junction bases numbered 4, after V lost 5 bases and J lost 4 bases. The CDR3 is 13 amino acids. The CDR3 DNA reads TGTGCCAGCAGCGACGACAGGGTCTATGGCTACACCTTC. Protein: CASSDDRVYGYTF.

V is TRBV10-3 and J is TRBJ2-3, with TRBD2 as a possible D gene (7 bases). The germline V gene has CDR1 ENHRY and CDR2 SYGVKD. Trimming shortened V by 7 bases and J by 4 bases, and 15 bases separated the two germline ends. This CDR3 spans 14 amino acids. CDR3 amino acids: CAITEGGGADTQYF. CDR3 nucleotides: TGTGCCATCACCGAGGGAGGGGGGGCAGATACGCAGTATTTT.

CDR3 nucleotide sequence: TGCAGCGTTCGGGGGGGCTACAATGAGCAGTTCTTC. It encodes CSVRGGYNEQFF. The J gene is TRBJ2-1, the V gene TRBV29-1; 8 nucleotides line up with TRBD2. CDR1 SQVTM and CDR2 ANQGSEA come from the germline V gene. V was pared by 5 bases and J by 3 bases, with 0 bases of the junction left unmatched. CDR3 length equals 12 residues.

This clone was counted a few times. The gene calls are TRBV9 and TRBJ1-1; TRBD1 is a possible D gene (6 bases). The CDR3 loop spans 14 amino acids. Germline assignment: CDR1 SGDLS and CDR2 YYNGEE. Trimming shortened V by 1 base and J by 7 bases, and 14 bases separated the two germline ends. DNA of the CDR3: TGTGCCAGCAGCGTACACCAGGGGAACGGTGAAGCTTTCTTT. Its protein product is CASSVHQGNGEAFF.

CDR3 in DNA: TGTGCCAGCAGTCCTGGGACAGGGGGTCGCTACGAGCAGTACTTC. Its protein is CASSPGTGGRYEQYF. V gene TRBV27 combines with J gene TRBJ2-7; 11 bases align to TRBD1. Germline V gene lookup returns CDR1 MNHEY and CDR2 SMNVEV (reference sequence). The ends lost 5 bases at V and 3 bases at J; junction bases unmatched: 6. This CDR3 spans 15 amino acids.

The CDR3: CASSLAIGGIEAFF. The CDR3 nucleotides read TGCGCCAGCAGCTTGGCCATCGGGGGGATTGAAGCTTTCTTT. The chain employs TRBV5-1 and TRBJ1-1, with D possibly being TRBD1 (5 bases). V shed 0 bases and J shed 7 bases, with 13 bases lying between them. The CDR3 runs 14 residues. Germline CDR1 SGHRS, CDR2 YFSETQ.

The genes are TRBV6-1 and TRBJ1-6; no firm D call. V lost 4 bases and J lost 8, with 12 bases in between. Germline V gives CDR1 MNHNS, CDR2 SASEGT. This CDR3 is built from 14 residues. The DNA for the CDR3 is TGTGCCAGCAGTGCAACCACTAATTATTCACCCCTCCACTTT. It codes for CASSATTNYSPLHF.